The clone carrying this T cell receptor (beta chain) came up a few times. The record originates from a study of blood T cell repertoires in COVID-19. Study details: Samples taken during acute and convalescent COVID-19 were collected in the United States, Italy and Spain.

How the authors handled the data: For nucleated cells, counts were estimated from reference gene primer amplification. Assay: immunoSEQ multiplex PCR; the TCRdb copy retains only in-frame clones and omits some. Clonal size and the V and J genes are those of that table, whereas D and trimming came from the DNA. The repertoire holds 200,000 to 300,000 clones, with around 89% as singletons. The germline V gene encodes CDR1 LNHDA and CDR2 SQIVND (reference sequence). The CDR3 totals 17 residues. Trimming pared 5 bases from V and 2 bases from J, leaving 22 bases between. What was sequenced was peripheral blood. This chain links TRBV19 with TRBJ2-7, with D perhaps TRBD1 (6 bases). This clonotype was sampled from a man between 60 and 70 years old who had recovered from COVID-19. The DNA for the CDR3 is TGTGCCAGTAGTTATCCCCTAGAGGCAGGGGCTACCTACGAGCAGTACTTC. Protein: CASSYPLEAGATYEQYF. The full variable domain, completed using reference TRBV19 and TRBJ2-7, is DGGITQSPKYLFRKEGQNVTLSCEQNLNHDAMYWYRQDPGQGLRLIYYSQIVNDFQKGDIAEGYSVSREKKESFPLTVTSAQKNPTAFYLCASSYPLEAGATYEQYFGPGTRLTVT.